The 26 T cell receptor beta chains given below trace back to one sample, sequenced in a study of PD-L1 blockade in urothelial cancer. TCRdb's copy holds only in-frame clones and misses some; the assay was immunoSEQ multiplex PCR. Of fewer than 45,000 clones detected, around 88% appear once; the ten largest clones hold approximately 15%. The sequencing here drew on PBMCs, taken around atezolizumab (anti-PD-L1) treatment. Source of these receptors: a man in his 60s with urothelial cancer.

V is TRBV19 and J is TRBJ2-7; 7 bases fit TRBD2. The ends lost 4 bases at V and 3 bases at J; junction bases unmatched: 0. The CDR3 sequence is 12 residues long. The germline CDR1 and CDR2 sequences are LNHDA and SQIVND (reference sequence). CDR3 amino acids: CASSRGGYEQYF. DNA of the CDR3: TGTGCCAGTAGTAGGGGGGGCTACGAGCAGTACTTC. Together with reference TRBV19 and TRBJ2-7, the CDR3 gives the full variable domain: DGGITQSPKYLFRKEGQNVTLSCEQNLNHDAMYWYRQDPGQGLRLIYYSQIVNDFQKGDIAEGYSVSREKKESFPLTVTSAQKNPTAFYLCASSRGGYEQYFGPGTRLTVT.

CDR3 sequence: CATFQEGLPVIRQYF. CDR3 DNA sequence: TGTGCCACCTTTCAGGAGGGACTCCCCGTTATCAGGCAGTATTTT. This chain uses TRBV6-1 with TRBJ2-3; a weak D match, TRBD2 (6 bases). Per the germline V gene, CDR1 is MNHNS and CDR2 is SASEGT. Trimming removed 10 bases from V and 11 bases from J, with 28 bases in between. This CDR3 has 15 residues.

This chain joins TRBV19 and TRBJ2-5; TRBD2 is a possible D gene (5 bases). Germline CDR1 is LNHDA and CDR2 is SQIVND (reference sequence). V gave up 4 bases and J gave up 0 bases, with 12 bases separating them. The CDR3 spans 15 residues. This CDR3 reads CASSRIAQYQETQYF. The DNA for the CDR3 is TGTGCCAGTAGTAGGATAGCGCAGTACCAAGAGACCCAGTACTTC.

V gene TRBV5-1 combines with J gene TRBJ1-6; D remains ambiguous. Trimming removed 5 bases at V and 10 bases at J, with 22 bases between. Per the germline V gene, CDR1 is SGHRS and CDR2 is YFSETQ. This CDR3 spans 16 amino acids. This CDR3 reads CASRSEEGGIGSPLHF. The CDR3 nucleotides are TGCGCCAGCAGATCGGAGGAGGGAGGAATAGGATCACCCCTCCACTTT.

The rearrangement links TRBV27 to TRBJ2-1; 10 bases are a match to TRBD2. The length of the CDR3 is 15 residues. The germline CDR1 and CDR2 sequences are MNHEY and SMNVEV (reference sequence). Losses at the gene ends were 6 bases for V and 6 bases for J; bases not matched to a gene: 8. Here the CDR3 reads CASSPLAGVPNEQFF. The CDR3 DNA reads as TGTGCCAGCAGCCCCCTAGCGGGAGTTCCCAATGAGCAGTTCTTC.

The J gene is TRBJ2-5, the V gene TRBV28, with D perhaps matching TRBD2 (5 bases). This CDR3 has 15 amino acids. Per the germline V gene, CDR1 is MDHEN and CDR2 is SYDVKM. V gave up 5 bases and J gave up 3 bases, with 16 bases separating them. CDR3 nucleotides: TGTGCCAGCAGTGGAGTGTTAGCGAACGAAGAGACCCAGTACTTC. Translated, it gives CASSGVLANEETQYF.

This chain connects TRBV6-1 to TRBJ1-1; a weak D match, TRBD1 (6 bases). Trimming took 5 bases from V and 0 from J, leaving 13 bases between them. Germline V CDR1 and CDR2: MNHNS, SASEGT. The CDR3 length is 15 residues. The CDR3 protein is CASSLIGTLNTEAFF. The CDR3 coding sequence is TGTGCCAGCAGTCTTATTGGGACACTGAACACTGAAGCTTTCTTT.

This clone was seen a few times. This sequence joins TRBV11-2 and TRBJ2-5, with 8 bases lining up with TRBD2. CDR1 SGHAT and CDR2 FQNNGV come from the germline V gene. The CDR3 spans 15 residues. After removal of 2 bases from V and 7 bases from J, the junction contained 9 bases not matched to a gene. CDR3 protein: CASSLRRNREGTQYF. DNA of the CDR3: TGTGCCAGCAGCTTAAGGAGGAACCGGGAGGGGACCCAGTACTTC.

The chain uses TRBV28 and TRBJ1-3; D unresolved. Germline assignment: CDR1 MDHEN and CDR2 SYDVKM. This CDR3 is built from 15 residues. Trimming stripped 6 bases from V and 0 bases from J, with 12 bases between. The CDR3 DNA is TGTGCCAGCAGGGGCGGGAGTCTCTCTGGAAACACCATATATTTT. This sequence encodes CASRGGSLSGNTIYF.

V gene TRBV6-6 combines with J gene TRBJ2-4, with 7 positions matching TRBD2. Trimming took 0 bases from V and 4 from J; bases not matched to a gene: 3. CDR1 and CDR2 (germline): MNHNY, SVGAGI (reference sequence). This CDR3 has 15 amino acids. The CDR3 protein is CASSYSAGEKNIQYF. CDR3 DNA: TGTGCCAGCAGTTACTCGGCGGGAGAGAAAAACATTCAGTACTTC.

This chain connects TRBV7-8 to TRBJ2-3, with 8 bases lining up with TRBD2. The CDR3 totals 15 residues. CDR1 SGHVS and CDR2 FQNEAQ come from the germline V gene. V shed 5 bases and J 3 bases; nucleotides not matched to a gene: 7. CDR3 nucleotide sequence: TGTGCCAGCAGCCTCGGGAGGGCCGGAACAGATACGCAGTATTTT. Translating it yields CASSLGRAGTDTQYF.

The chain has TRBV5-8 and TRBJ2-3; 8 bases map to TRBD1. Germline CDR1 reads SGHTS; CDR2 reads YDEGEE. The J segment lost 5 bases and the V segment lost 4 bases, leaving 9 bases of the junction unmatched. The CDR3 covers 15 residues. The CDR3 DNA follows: TGTGCCAGCAGCCTTGGACAGGGTGATTTAGATACGCAGTATTTT. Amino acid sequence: CASSLGQGDLDTQYF.

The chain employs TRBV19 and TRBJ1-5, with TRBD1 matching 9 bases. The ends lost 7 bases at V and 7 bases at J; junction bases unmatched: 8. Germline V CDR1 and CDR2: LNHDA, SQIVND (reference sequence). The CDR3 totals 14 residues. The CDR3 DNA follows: TGTGCCAGTACTCGGACAGGGGACCAACAGCCCCAGCATTTT. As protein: CASTRTGDQQPQHF.

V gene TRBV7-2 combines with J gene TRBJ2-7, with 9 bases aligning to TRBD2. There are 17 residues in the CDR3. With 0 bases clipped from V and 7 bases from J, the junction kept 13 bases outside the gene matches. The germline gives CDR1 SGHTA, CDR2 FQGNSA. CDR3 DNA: TGTGCCAGCAGCTTAGCGGGGAGCGGGAGGTTAACACGGGAGCAGTACTTC. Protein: CASSLAGSGRLTREQYF.

The CDR3 DNA follows: TGCGCCAGCAGCTTACAGGGGGCCGGGGAGACCCAGTACTTC. It translates to CASSLQGAGETQYF. J is TRBJ2-5 and V is TRBV5-1, with TRBD1 identical over 9 bases. The CDR3 extends over 14 amino acids. After removal of 2 bases from V and 5 bases from J, the junction contained 4 bases not matched to a gene. CDR1 and CDR2 (germline): SGHRS, YFSETQ.

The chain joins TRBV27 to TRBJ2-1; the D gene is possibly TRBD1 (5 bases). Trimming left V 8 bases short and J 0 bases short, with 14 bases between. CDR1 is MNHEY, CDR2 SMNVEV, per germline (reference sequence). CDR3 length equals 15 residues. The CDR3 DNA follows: TGTGCCAGCGGAAACAGGATGAGCTCCTACAATGAGCAGTTCTTC. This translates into CASGNRMSSYNEQFF.

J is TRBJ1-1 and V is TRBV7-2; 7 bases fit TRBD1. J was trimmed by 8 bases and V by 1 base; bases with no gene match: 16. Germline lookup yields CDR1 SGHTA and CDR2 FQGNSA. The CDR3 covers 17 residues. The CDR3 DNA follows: TGTGCCAGCAGCTTAGAGTACCGGGACAGCGTGATCGAGGAAGCTTTCTTT. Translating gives CASSLEYRDSVIEEAFF.

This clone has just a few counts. The CDR3 nucleotides read TGTGCCAGCAGTCCCCACATCGCCAAAAACATTCAGTACTTC. Its translation is CASSPHIAKNIQYF. V usage is TRBV27 and J usage is TRBJ2-4; D is uncertain. The CDR3 length is 14 residues. V lost 5 bases, J lost 1 base, and 9 bases lay in between. Per germline, CDR1 MNHEY and CDR2 SMNVEV (reference sequence).

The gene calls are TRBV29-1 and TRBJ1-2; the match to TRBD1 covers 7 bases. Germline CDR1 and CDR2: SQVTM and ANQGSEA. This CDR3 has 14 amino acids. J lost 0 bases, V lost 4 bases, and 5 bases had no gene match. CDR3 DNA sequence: TGCAGCGTTGTGGGGGACAGAGCTAACTATGGCTACACCTTC. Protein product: CSVVGDRANYGYTF.

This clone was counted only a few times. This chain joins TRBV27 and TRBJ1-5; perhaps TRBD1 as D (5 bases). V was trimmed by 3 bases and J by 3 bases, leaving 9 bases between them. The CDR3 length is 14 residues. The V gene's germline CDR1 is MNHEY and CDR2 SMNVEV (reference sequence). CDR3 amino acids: CASSLAGSNQPQHF. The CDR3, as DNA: TGTGCCAGCAGTTTGGCAGGGTCCAATCAGCCCCAGCATTTT.

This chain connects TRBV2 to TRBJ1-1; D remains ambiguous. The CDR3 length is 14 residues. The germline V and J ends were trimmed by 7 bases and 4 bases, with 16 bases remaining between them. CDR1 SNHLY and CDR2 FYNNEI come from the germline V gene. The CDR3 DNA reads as TGTGCCAGCAAGGACTTTCAATGGAGCACTGAAGCTTTCTTT. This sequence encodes CASKDFQWSTEAFF.

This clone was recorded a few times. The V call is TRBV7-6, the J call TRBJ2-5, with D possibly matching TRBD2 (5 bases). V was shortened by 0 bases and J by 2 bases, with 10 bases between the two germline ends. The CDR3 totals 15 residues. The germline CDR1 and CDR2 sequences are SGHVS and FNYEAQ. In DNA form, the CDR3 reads TGTGCCAGCAGCTTAGCCGGACTGAATCAAGAGACCCAGTACTTC. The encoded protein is CASSLAGLNQETQYF.

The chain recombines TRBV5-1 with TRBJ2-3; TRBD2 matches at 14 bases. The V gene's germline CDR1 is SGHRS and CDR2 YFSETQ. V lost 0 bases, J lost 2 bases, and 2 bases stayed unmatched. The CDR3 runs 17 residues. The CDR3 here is CASSLGTSGGHTDTQYF. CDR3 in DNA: TGCGCCAGCAGCTTGGGGACTAGCGGGGGGCACACAGATACGCAGTATTTT.

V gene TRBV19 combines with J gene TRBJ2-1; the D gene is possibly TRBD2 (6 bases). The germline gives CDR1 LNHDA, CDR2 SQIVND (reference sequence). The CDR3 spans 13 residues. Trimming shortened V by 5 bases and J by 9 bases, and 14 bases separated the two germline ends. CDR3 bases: TGTGCCAGTAGTCAGACTAGAAACAGTGAGCAGTTCTTC. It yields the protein CASSQTRNSEQFF. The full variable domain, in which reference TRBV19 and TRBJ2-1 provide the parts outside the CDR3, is DGGITQSPKYLFRKEGQNVTLSCEQNLNHDAMYWYRQDPGQGLRLIYYSQIVNDFQKGDIAEGYSVSREKKESFPLTVTSAQKNPTAFYLCASSQTRNSEQFFGPGTRLTVL.

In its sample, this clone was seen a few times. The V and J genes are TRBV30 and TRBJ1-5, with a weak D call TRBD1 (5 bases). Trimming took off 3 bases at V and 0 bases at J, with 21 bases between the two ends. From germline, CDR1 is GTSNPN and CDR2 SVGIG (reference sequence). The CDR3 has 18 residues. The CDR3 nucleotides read TGTGCCTGGAGCCAAAAAAAGACAGTCAGGTATAGCAATCAGCCCCAGCATTTT. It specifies CAWSQKKTVRYSNQPQHF.

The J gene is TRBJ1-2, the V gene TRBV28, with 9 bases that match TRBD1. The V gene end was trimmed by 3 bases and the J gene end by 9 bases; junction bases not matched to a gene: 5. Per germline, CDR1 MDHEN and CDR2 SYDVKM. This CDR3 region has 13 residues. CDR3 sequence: CASSFRDRERYTF. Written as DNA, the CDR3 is TGTGCCAGCAGTTTCCGGGACAGGGAGCGCTACACCTTC.